This T cell receptor beta chain comes out of a study of somatic mutations in cytotoxic T cells in rheumatoid arthritis (dated by TCRdb to 2016 to 2017). At the level of the whole study: Before any treatment started and right after they were diagnosed, patients gave peripheral blood samples (more than 27 ml EDTA). Some T-cell populations stained with V beta antibodies were sorted by flow on a FACSAria II or Sony SH800 to nearly 100% purity, with sorted V beta1+ cells additionally subjected to TCRB sequencing. In newly diagnosed rheumatoid arthritis without treatment, the study examined if expanded CD8+ T-cell clones harbor somatic mutations, relying on TCRB deep sequencing to characterize clonality. A total of around 60 rheumatoid arthritis patients and under 25 healthy controls underwent TCRB deep sequencing. The median ages of the patient and control groups were essentially identical. Results the study describes overall, beyond this receptor: In about an eighth of the roughly 65 patients the largest CD8+ clone exceeded 20% of CD8+ cells, and several identical CD8+ TCRB sequences were shared between blood and synovial fluid. Healthy controls showed no age-related increase in CD8+ clonality, whereas patients did (Spearman r ≈ 0.49). Viral specificity could not be ruled out by absence from virus-specific databases, and the antigen targets of the expanded CD8+ clones remained unknown. The slight TRBV07 underrepresentation in patients was not adjusted for multiple comparisons. CD8+ T-cell clonality did not differ significantly between rheumatoid arthritis patients and age-matched healthy controls.

TCRB CDR3 sequencing used the immunoSEQ assay on genomic DNA. As for the authors' bioinformatics: When patient CD8+ clones exceeding 1% were checked against published virus-specific TCRB sequences, only a few matched. Nothing other than productive TCRB rearrangements was included in the analyses. Clonality was calculated as a Shannon entropy-based productive clonality index, and a clone was defined by a unique TCRB CDR3 sequence. Repertoire overlap between two samples was calculated from the template counts of each clone relative to total templates per sample. V-gene usage measured by flow cytometry correlated with TCRB sequencing V-gene usage, with a Spearman r of roughly 0.55. In TCRdb, the immuneACCESS table is reduced to in-frame sequences with V and J assigned. These tables do not hold every clone; where another copy was compared, an unresolved V gene accounts for under half, and the others remain unexplained. V and J calls and clone size come straight from that table; D and trimming were deduced from the DNA. The sample contains approximately 15,000 clones, approximately 80% of them found a single time. The ten most abundant clones make up 4.8% of the sample.

CDR1 and CDR2, per the germline V gene, are MGHRA and YSYEKL. The CDR3 covers 15 residues, taking in both the cysteine and the phenylalanine. The kept DNA is CDR3 alone, 45 bases in frame from the first base. A distance of 18 bases separates the germline ends of V and J, which lose 4 bases and 6 bases respectively. About this clone itself: Its antigen is currently not known. Per-base qualities were not stored, and no clone one base away is much larger.

On an AutoMACS, CD4+ and CD8+ cells were isolated via positive magnetic bead selection, and their purity was verified by flow cytometry. Initial screening for clonal expansions relied on flow cytometry with a TCR V beta antibody panel, after which sorted CD8+ fractions underwent TCRB deep sequencing for characterization. Ficoll-Paque PLUS density gradient separation was used to isolate peripheral blood mononuclear cells. DNA from CD4-enriched, CD8-enriched or PBMC samples was extracted using Nucleospin Tissue or Tissue XS kits and then quantified on a Qubit 2.0 fluorometer. The TCR originated in an adult with rheumatoid arthritis. The V and J segments used are TRBV4-1 and TRBJ1-1; the D segment cannot be called with confidence. Specimen: CD8+ T cells sorted from blood. The CDR3 reads as follows: CASSPALPGRSEAFF. The nucleotides are TGCGCCAGCAGCCCCGCACTCCCCGGCCGGTCTGAAGCTTTCTTT.